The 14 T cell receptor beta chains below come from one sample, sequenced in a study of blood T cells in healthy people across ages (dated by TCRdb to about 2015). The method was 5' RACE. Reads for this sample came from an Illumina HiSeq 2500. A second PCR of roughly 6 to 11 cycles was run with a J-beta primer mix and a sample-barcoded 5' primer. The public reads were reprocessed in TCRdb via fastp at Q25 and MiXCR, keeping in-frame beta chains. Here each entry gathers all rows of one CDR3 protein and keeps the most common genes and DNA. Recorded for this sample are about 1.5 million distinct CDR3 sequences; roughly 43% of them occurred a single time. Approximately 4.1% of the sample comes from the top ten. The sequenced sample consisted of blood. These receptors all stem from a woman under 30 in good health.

The CDR3 loop is CSASGAERPDTQYF. The CDR3 DNA reads TGCAGTGCTAGCGGAGCAGAACGGCCAGATACGCAGTATTTT. The chain recombines TRBV20-1 with TRBJ2-3; D ambiguous. Germline loops: CDR1 DFQATT, CDR2 SNEGSKA (reference sequence). The V end lost 3 bases, the J end lost 4 bases, and 14 bases lay between the germline ends. This CDR3 is built from 14 residues.

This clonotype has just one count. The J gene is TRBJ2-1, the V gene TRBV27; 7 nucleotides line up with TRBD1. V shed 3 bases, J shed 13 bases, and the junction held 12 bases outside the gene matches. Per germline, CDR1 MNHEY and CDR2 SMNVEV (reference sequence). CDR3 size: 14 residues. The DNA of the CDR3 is TGTGCCAGCAGTTTGGGTGTGGTAGGGGGCTTTCAGTTCTTC. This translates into CASSLGVVGGFQFF.

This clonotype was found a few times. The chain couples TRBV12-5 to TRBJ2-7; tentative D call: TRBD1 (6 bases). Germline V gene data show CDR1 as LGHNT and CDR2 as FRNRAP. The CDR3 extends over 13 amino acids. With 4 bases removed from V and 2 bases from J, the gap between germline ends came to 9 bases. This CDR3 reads CASGSGQTYEQYF. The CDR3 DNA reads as TGTGCTAGTGGTTCAGGACAGACCTACGAGCAGTACTTC. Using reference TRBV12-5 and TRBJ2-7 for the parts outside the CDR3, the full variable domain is DARVTQTPRHKVTEMGQEVTMRCQPILGHNTVFWYRQTMMQGLELLAYFRNRAPLDDSGMPKDRFSAEMPDATLATLKIQPSEPRDSAVYFCASGSGQTYEQYFGPGTRLTVT.

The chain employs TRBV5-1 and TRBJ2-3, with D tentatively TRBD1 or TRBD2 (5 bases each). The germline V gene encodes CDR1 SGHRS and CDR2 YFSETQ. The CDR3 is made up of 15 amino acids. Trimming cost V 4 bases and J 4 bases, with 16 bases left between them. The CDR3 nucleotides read TGCGCCAGCAGCACTCAGATTCGAGGGGCAGATACGCAGTATTTT. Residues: CASSTQIRGADTQYF.

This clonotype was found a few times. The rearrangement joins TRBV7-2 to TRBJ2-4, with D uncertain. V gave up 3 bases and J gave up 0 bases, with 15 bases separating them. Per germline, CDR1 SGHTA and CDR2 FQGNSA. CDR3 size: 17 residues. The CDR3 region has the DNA TGTGCCAGCAGCTTCTACGTTGGATCAGGAGCCAAAAACATTCAGTACTTC. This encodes CASSFYVGSGAKNIQYF.

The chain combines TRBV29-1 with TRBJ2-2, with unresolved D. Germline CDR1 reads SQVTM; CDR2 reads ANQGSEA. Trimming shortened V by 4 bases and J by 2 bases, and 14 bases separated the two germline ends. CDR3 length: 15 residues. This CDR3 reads CSVVVRADNTGELFF. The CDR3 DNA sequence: TGCAGCGTTGTAGTTAGGGCGGATAACACCGGGGAGCTGTTTTTT.

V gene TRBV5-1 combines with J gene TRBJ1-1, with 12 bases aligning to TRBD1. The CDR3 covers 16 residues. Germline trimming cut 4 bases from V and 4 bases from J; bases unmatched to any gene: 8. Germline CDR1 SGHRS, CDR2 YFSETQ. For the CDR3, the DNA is TGCGCCAGCAGCCCCGGGACAGGGGGCGGGGGCACTGAAGCTTTCTTT. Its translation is CASSPGTGGGGTEAFF.

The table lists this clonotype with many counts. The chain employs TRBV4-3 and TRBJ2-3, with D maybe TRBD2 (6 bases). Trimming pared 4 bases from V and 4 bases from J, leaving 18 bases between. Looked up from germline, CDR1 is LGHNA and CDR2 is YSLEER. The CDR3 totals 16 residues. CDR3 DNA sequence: TGCGCCAGCAGCCTGGATCTAGCGAGAGGGGCAGATACGCAGTATTTT. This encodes CASSLDLARGADTQYF.

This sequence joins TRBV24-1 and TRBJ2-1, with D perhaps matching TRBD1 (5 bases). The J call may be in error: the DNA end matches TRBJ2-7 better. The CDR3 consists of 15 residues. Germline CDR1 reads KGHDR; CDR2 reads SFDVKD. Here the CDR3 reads CATSGADNSYNEQYF. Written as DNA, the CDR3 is TGTGCCACCAGTGGGGCGGACAACTCCTACAATGAGCAGTACTTC.

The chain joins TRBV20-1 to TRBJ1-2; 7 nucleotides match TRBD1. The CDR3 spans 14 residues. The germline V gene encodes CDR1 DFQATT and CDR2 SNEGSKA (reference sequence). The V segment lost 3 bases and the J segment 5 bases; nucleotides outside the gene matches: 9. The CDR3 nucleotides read TGCAGTGCTAGCGGACAGGCCCCTGAATATGGCTACACCTTC. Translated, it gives CSASGQAPEYGYTF.

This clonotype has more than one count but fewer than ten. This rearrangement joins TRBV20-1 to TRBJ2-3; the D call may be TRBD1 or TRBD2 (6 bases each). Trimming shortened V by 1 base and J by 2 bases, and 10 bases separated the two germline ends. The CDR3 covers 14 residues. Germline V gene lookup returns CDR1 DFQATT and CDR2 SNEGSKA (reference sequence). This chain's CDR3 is CSARAGAITDTQYF. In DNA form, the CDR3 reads TGCAGTGCTAGAGCGGGGGCGATCACAGATACGCAGTATTTT.

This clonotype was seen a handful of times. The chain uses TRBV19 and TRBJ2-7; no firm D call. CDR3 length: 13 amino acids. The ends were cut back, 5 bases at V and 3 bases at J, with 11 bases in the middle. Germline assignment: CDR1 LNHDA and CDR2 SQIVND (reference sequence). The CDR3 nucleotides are TGTGCCAGTAGTCCGTACTTACTCTACGAGCAGTACTTC. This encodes CASSPYLLYEQYF.

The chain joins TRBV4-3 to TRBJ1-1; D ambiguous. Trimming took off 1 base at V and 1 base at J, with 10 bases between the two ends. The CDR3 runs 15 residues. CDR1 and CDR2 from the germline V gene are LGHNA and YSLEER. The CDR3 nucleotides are TGCGCCAGCAGCCAAGGAACCAGTGCGAACACTGAAGCTTTCTTT. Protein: CASSQGTSANTEAFF.

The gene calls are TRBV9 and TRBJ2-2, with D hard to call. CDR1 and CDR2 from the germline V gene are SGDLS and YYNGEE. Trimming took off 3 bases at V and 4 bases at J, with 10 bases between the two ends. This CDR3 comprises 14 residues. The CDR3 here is CASSGTTVTGELFF. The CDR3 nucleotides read TGTGCCAGCAGCGGAACAACGGTCACCGGGGAGCTGTTTTTT.